The sequence of this T cell receptor (beta chain) was determined in a study of metastatic and nonmetastatic thyroid tumors. V lost 5 bases, J lost 2 bases, and 12 bases lay in between. In germline, CDR1 is SSHAT, CDR2 FNYEAQ (reference sequence). The CDR3 covers 14 residues. TCRdb used MiXCR to call clones anew from the PCR reads. The sample comprises about 39,000 clones, roughly 15% of which are singletons, and 20% to 25% rests with the top ten. No treatment had been given to any patient before thyroid surgery. This TCR came from a female donor with papillary thyroid cancer or a benign thyroid nodule (not recorded which). Some clones in this sample may be carry-over from other donors' samples. This chain connects TRBV7-7 to TRBJ2-5; D not resolved. Sequenced input: blood. The CDR3, as DNA: TGTGCCAGCAGCCTCTCAAGTACTCAAGAGACCCAGTACTTC. Its protein product is CASSLSSTQETQYF.